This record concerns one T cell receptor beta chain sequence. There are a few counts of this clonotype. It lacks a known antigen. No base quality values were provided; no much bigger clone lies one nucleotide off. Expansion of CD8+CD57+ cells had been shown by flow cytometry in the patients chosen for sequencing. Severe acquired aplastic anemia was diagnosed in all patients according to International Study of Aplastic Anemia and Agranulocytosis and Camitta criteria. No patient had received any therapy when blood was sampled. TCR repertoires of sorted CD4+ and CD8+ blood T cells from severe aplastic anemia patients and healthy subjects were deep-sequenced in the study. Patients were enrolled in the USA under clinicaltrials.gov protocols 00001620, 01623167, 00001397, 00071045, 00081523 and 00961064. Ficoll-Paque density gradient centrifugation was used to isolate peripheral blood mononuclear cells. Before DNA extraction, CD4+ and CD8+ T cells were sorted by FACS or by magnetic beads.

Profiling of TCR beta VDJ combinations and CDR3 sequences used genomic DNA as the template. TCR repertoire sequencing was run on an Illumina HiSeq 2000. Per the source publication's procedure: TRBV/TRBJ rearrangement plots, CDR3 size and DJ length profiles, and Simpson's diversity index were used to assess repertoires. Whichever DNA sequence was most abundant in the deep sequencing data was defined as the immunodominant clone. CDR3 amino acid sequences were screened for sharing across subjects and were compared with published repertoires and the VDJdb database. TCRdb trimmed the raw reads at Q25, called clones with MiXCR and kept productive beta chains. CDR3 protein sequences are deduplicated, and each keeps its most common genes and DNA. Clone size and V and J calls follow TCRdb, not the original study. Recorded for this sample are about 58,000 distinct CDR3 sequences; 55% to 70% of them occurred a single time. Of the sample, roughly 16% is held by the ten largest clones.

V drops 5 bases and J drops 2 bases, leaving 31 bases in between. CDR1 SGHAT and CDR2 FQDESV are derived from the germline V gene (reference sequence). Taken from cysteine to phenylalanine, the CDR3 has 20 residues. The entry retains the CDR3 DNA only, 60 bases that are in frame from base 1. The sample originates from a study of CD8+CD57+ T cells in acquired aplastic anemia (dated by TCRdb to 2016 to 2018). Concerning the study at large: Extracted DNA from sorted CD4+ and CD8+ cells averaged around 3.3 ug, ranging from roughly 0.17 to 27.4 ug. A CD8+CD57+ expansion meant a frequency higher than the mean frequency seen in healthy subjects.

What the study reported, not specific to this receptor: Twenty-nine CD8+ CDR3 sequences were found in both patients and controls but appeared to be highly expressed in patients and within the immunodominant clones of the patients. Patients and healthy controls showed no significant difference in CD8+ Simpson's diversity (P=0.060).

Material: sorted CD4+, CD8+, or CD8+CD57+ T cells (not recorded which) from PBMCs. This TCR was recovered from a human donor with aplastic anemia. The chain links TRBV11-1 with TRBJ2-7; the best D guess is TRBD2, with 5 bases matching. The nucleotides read TGTGCCAGCAGCGCCCGTGGGCCTCGGACTGTCGGGCAGGCAACCTACGAGCAGTACTTC. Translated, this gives CASSARGPRTVGQATYEQYF.